The 4 T cell receptor beta chains given below trace back to one sample, sequenced in a study of blood T cell repertoires in COVID-19. Measured with immunoSEQ multiplex PCR; TCRdb has only the in-frame clones, and not every one. The sample carries approximately 260,000 clones, 88% recorded once. The specimen sequenced was PBMCs or T cells enriched from blood (not recorded which). These receptor sequences come from a woman aged 40 to 50 with acute COVID-19.

This rearrangement joins TRBV28 to TRBJ1-2, with 11 bases fitting TRBD1. With 4 bases clipped from V and 4 bases from J, the junction kept 5 bases outside the gene matches. This CDR3 region has 15 residues. Germline lookup yields CDR1 MDHEN and CDR2 SYDVKM. CDR3 protein: CASSSGDRGAYGYTF. The CDR3 DNA reads as TGTGCCAGCAGTTCCGGGGACAGGGGGGCCTATGGCTACACCTTC.

This chain joins TRBV5-5 and TRBJ2-3, with unresolved D. V lost 2 bases, J lost 2 bases, and 12 bases lay in between. Germline lookup yields CDR1 SGHKS and CDR2 YYEKEE (reference sequence). This CDR3 is built from 15 residues. The CDR3 protein is CASSLRVLNTDTQYF. The CDR3 coding sequence is TGTGCCAGCAGCTTACGGGTCCTCAACACAGATACGCAGTATTTT.

The chain couples TRBV30 to TRBJ2-2, with TRBD2 as a possible D gene (6 bases). CDR1 and CDR2 (germline): GTSNPN, SVGIG (reference sequence). The CDR3 extends over 14 amino acids. Trimming removed 3 bases from V and 7 bases from J, with 15 bases in between. The CDR3 DNA reads as TGTGCCTGGAGCCTGGGGGGAATGAACGGGGAGCTGTTTTTT. Translated: CAWSLGGMNGELFF.

The genes are TRBV7-2 and TRBJ1-1; tentative D call: TRBD1 (5 bases). The germline V gene encodes CDR1 SGHTA and CDR2 FQGNSA. The CDR3 spans 14 residues. V was pared by 4 bases and J by 5 bases, with 14 bases between. The CDR3 loop is CASSSVGGYTEAFF. CDR3 bases: TGTGCCAGCAGCTCGGTGGGGGGTTATACTGAAGCTTTCTTT.